This T cell receptor (beta chain) was profiled in a study of breast tumors, draining lymph nodes, adjacent tissues. General study findings and limits: That most tumor T cells come from lymph nodes remained unproven.

Germline loops: CDR1 MGHRA, CDR2 YSYEKL. The CDR3 is made up of 15 amino acids. With regard to this clonotype: Its antigen is undetermined. Germline is not matched at one junction end, which may reflect a read error.

TCRdb called the multiplex PCR reads again in MiXCR, with one record for every CDR3 protein. Among about 12,000 distinct CDR3 sequences listed, 36% were seen once. The chain recombines TRBV4-1 with TRBJ1-2; tentatively, D is TRBD1 (5 bases). The sample was breast tumor tissue. This sequence was found in a female donor with breast cancer. Some clones in this sample may be carry-over from other donors' samples. The CDR3 is CANSPSRGGSYGYTF. DNA for the CDR3: TGCGCCAACAGCCCTTCCCGGGGGGGGAGCTATGGCTACACCTTC.